The 11 T cell receptor beta chains below all came from one sample that was sequenced in a study of blood T cell repertoires in COVID-19. Profiling relied on immunoSEQ multiplex PCR, and the TCRdb table lists in-frame clones only, not all of them. The data contain 25,000 or so clones, under 95% of them seen just once; the ten biggest clones take up less than 4.5%. The sample comprised peripheral blood. Receptor source: a woman aged 45-59 years with active COVID-19.

This clone has only a few counts. The chain recombines TRBV18 with TRBJ1-6; tentative D call: TRBD1 (5 bases). The V gene's germline CDR1 is KGHSH and CDR2 LQKENI. This CDR3 is built from 15 residues. Deletions cut 2 bases from V and 7 bases from J, with 12 bases between. Here the CDR3 DNA reads TGTGCCAGCTCACCAACGGGGGACGGAAATTCACCCCTCCACTTT. This codes for CASSPTGDGNSPLHF.

In its sample, this clone was seen once. The V call is TRBV19, the J call TRBJ1-2, with D possibly matching TRBD1 (5 bases). Trimming took off 3 bases at V and 4 bases at J, with 12 bases between the two ends. The CDR3 sequence is 14 residues long. From germline, CDR1 is LNHDA and CDR2 SQIVND (reference sequence). This CDR3 is CASSIAQGSYGYTF. The CDR3 bases are TGTGCCAGTAGTATCGCGCAGGGCTCCTATGGCTACACCTTC.

The genes are TRBV23-1 and TRBJ1-5; possibly TRBD1 for D (6 bases). Being an ORF, TRBV23-1 has a function that is uncertain. CDR3 length: 15 residues. V gave up 4 bases and J gave up 1 base, with 11 bases separating them. The CDR3 DNA is TGCGCCAGCAGTCTTGGAAGGGGGAGCAATCAGCCCCAGCATTTT. Translated, it gives CASSLGRGSNQPQHF.

The chain has TRBV16 and TRBJ1-3; 7 positions match TRBD1. The trim removed 0 bases at V and 0 bases at J, leaving 2 bases unmatched. Germline assignment: CDR1 KGHSY and CDR2 FQNENV. CDR3 length equals 16 residues. CDR3 in amino acids: CASSQSGGDSGNTIYF. The CDR3 bases are TGTGCCAGCAGCCAATCAGGGGGCGACTCTGGAAACACCATATATTTT.

This clone was found once. V gene TRBV7-8 combines with J gene TRBJ1-2, with TRBD1 as a possible D gene (5 bases). The V and J ends lost 1 base and 6 bases respectively, with 9 bases between them. CDR3 length equals 13 residues. In germline, CDR1 is SGHVS, CDR2 FQNEAQ. This CDR3 is CASSLGPGDGYTF. CDR3 nucleotides: TGTGCCAGCAGCTTAGGCCCGGGGGATGGCTACACCTTC.

The V gene is TRBV2, the J gene TRBJ1-4; possible D gene TRBD1, 6 bases. The CDR3 runs to 15 residues. The germline V and J ends were trimmed by 6 bases and 5 bases, with 16 bases remaining between them. Germline V gene data show CDR1 as SNHLY and CDR2 as FYNNEI. CDR3 in DNA: TGTGCCAGCAGGGATCCGGGACACGTAAATGAAAAACTGTTTTTT. Residues: CASRDPGHVNEKLFF.

The chain uses TRBV3-1 (or the pseudogene TRBV3-2) and TRBJ1-4, with D unclear. Germline V gene data show CDR1 as LGHDT and CDR2 as YNNKEL (reference sequence). V shed 2 bases and J shed 1 base, with 11 bases lying between them. The CDR3 runs to 16 residues. CDR3 loop: CASSQIHTGTNEKLFF. The CDR3 bases are TGTGCCAGCAGCCAAATCCACACGGGAACTAATGAAAAACTGTTTTTT.

The chain joins TRBV18 to TRBJ2-7; TRBD2 aligns across 11 bases. The CDR3 is 15 amino acids. The germline gives CDR1 KGHSH, CDR2 LQKENI. V lost 5 bases, J lost 2 bases, and 5 bases stayed unmatched. In nucleotides, the CDR3 is TGTGCCAGCTCAAGCGGGACTAGCGGTCCCTACGAGCAGTACTTC. The encoded protein is CASSSGTSGPYEQYF.

The V call is TRBV3-1 (or the pseudogene TRBV3-2), the J call TRBJ2-1, with D possibly TRBD2 on 6 matching bases. V was clipped by 4 bases and J by 4 bases, with 14 bases between them. Germline V gene data show CDR1 as LGHDT and CDR2 as YNNKEL (reference sequence). This CDR3 is built from 15 residues. The CDR3 DNA is TGTGCCAGCAGCCCCGCGTGGGGGAGGTACAATGAGCAGTTCTTC. Its translation: CASSPAWGRYNEQFF.

The chain combines TRBV10-2 with TRBJ2-6, with TRBD1 as a possible D gene (5 bases). The germline V and J ends were trimmed by 6 bases and 3 bases, with 6 bases remaining between them. Germline CDR1 reads WSHSY; CDR2 reads SAAADI. The CDR3 is 13 residues long. In nucleotides, the CDR3 is TGCGCCAGCAGCAGGGTTGGGGCCAACGTCCTGACTTTC. It yields the protein CASSRVGANVLTF.

The V and J genes are TRBV7-8 and TRBJ2-6; D remains unclear. V dropped 5 bases and J dropped 3 bases, with 14 bases sitting between them. The CDR3 covers 16 residues. From germline, CDR1 is SGHVS and CDR2 FQNEAQ. The CDR3 DNA reads TGTGCCAGCAGCCCAAACAACGTCTTTGGGGCCAACGTCCTGACTTTC. Protein sequence: CASSPNNVFGANVLTF.